The 19 T cell receptor beta chains below all came from one sample that was sequenced in a study of T cells in localized non-small cell lung cancer. TCRdb's copy holds only in-frame clones and misses some; the assay was immunoSEQ multiplex PCR. The sample has over a thousand clones; 22% are singletons. The sample was normal lung tissue next to the tumor, taken before any cancer treatment. The source of these receptors is a male donor aged 60 or over with stage III squamous cell lung carcinoma.

In regard to this clone: The read comes to an end 1 residue before the CDR3 does, leaving the germline J gene to fill in the end. V and J are TRBV10-3 and TRBJ1-5; D possibly corresponds to TRBD1 (6 bases). Germline CDR1 is ENHRY and CDR2 is SYGVKD. Trimming stripped 0 bases from V and 4 bases from J, with 19 bases between. The CDR3 consists of 18 residues. CDR3 bases read: TGTGCCATCAGTGAGTCGTGGCAGGGGAACAACTTTAATCAGCCCCAGCAT. Amino acids: CAISESWQGNNFNQPQH. The CDR3 in full is CAISESWQGNNFNQPQHF.

This clone is classed as large. This chain connects TRBV6-8 to TRBJ1-1; TRBD1 agrees at 10 bases. The CDR3 covers 14 residues. Germline V gene sequence: CDR1 MNHGY, CDR2 SAAAGT. After removal of 9 bases from V and 0 bases from J, the junction contained 4 bases not matched to a gene. The CDR3 here is CASGTGDMNTEAFF. CDR3 coding DNA: TGTGCCAGTGGGACAGGGGACATGAACACTGAAGCTTTCTTT.

The chain links TRBV28 to TRBJ1-1; possible D gene TRBD1, 6 bases. Per germline, CDR1 MDHEN and CDR2 SYDVKM. The CDR3 has 14 amino acids. Deletions cut 5 bases from V and 0 bases from J, with 10 bases between. CDR3 bases: TGTGCCAGCAGTAGGGACAAAGTGAACACTGAAGCTTTCTTT. Amino acids: CASSRDKVNTEAFF.

The chain joins TRBV19 to TRBJ2-1, with TRBD1 matching over 8 bases. This CDR3 region has 14 residues. The junction had 8 bases not matched to a gene; V was cut back by 5 bases and J by 8 bases. Germline V gives CDR1 LNHDA, CDR2 SQIVND (reference sequence). CDR3 bases: TGTGCCAGTAGTGTCAGAAACAGGGGGTATGAGCAGTTCTTC. As protein: CASSVRNRGYEQFF.

V gene TRBV18 combines with J gene TRBJ1-6; TRBD1 matches 9 bases. V trimming: 3 bases; J trimming: 7 bases; junction bases outside the gene matches: 4. The CDR3 runs 15 residues. Germline V gives CDR1 KGHSH, CDR2 LQKENI. This CDR3 reads CASSPRTGENSPLHF. In DNA form, the CDR3 reads TGTGCCAGCTCACCCCGGACAGGGGAGAATTCACCCCTCCACTTT.

The chain combines TRBV18 with TRBJ1-1; no definite D call. CDR3 length: 14 residues. The V gene lost 3 bases and the J gene lost 5 bases, with 13 bases spanning the gap. Germline CDR1 is KGHSH and CDR2 is LQKENI. The chain's CDR3 is CASSPSGGGTEAFF. The CDR3 region has the DNA TGTGCCAGCTCACCGAGCGGCGGTGGGACTGAAGCTTTCTTT.

There are a few counts of this clone. This sequence joins TRBV9 and TRBJ2-1; D call uncertain. The CDR3 is made up of 17 amino acids. Germline V CDR1 and CDR2: SGDLS, YYNGEE. V lost 0 bases to trimming and J lost 7 bases, with 20 bases between them. The CDR3 loop reads CASSVATGSQLWNEQFF. The CDR3 DNA sequence: TGTGCCAGCAGCGTAGCTACGGGCTCTCAACTATGGAATGAGCAGTTCTTC.

V and J are TRBV28 and TRBJ1-4; D may be TRBD1 (6 bases). The CDR3 is made up of 14 amino acids. The germline V and J ends were trimmed by 5 bases and 8 bases, with 15 bases remaining between them. The germline gives CDR1 MDHEN, CDR2 SYDVKM. Written as DNA, the CDR3 is TGTGCCAGCAGTCTCTCCAGGGGAGGGGAAAAACTGTTTTTT. Translated, it gives CASSLSRGGEKLFF.

Only a few counts were recorded for this clone. The chain employs TRBV19 and TRBJ1-6, with D possibly matching TRBD1 (5 bases). Trimming cost V 7 bases and J 9 bases, with 16 bases left between them. CDR1 and CDR2 (germline): LNHDA, SQIVND (reference sequence). This CDR3 comprises 14 residues. The CDR3 DNA is TGTGCCAGTAATCCCGGGACGATTGGTTCACCCCTCCACTTT. This codes for CASNPGTIGSPLHF.

The chain has TRBV2 and TRBJ1-2; 9 bases agree with TRBD1. Germline V CDR1 and CDR2: SNHLY, FYNNEI. The CDR3 is made up of 15 amino acids. Losses at the gene ends were 5 bases for V and 6 bases for J; bases not matched to a gene: 10. The CDR3 protein is CASSREITGGDGYTF. CDR3 sequence (DNA): TGTGCCAGCAGTCGAGAGATTACAGGGGGCGATGGCTACACCTTC. The full variable domain, its missing parts supplied by reference TRBV2 and TRBJ1-2, is EPEVTQTPSHQVTQMGQEVILRCVPISNHLYFYWYRQILGQKVEFLVSFYNNEISEKSEIFDDQFSVERPDGSNFTLKIRSTKLEDSAMYFCASSREITGGDGYTFGSGTRLTVV.

V usage is TRBV6-8 and J usage is TRBJ2-2; 9 nucleotides align to TRBD2. The germline V gene has CDR1 MNHGY and CDR2 SAAAGT. This CDR3 spans 16 amino acids. Trimming cost V 6 bases and J 3 bases; bases outside gene matches: 8. This chain's CDR3 is CASSWSGGPYTGELFF. The CDR3 DNA follows: TGTGCCAGCAGCTGGAGCGGGGGGCCCTACACCGGGGAGCTGTTTTTT.

The chain joins TRBV9 to TRBJ1-1, with D maybe TRBD1 (5 bases). Germline CDR1 SGDLS, CDR2 YYNGEE. The CDR3 extends over 14 amino acids. The V and J ends lost 6 bases and 1 base respectively, with 13 bases between them. Here the CDR3 DNA reads TGTGCCAGCACCCATAGGCAGGGGAACACTGAAGCTTTCTTT. Its protein is CASTHRQGNTEAFF.

A few counts support this clone. The chain combines TRBV6-8 with TRBJ1-1, with a weak D call TRBD1 (5 bases). Trimming cost V 10 bases and J 0 bases, with 15 bases left between them. Germline V CDR1 and CDR2: MNHGY, SAAAGT. There are 14 residues in the CDR3. This chain's CDR3 is CAISRDGLNTEAFF. Written as DNA, the CDR3 is TGTGCCATCAGCAGGGACGGATTGAACACTGAAGCTTTCTTT.

By share of the sample, this clone is large. The chain combines TRBV11-3 with TRBJ2-2; D call uncertain. The CDR3 loop spans 15 amino acids. Deletions cut 8 bases from V and 2 bases from J, with 15 bases between. Looked up from germline, CDR1 is SGHNT and CDR2 is YENEEA. CDR3 loop: CASLRSLQNTGELFF. The CDR3 nucleotides read TGTGCCAGCCTACGCTCCCTACAAAACACCGGGGAGCTGTTTTTT.

The J gene is TRBJ1-1, the V gene TRBV6-8; 7 positions match TRBD1. The CDR3 runs to 14 residues. Germline V lookup: CDR1 MNHGY, CDR2 SAAAGT. J gave up 3 bases and V 6 bases, and 7 bases lay outside the gene matches. The CDR3 protein is CASRTPTGDTEAFF. CDR3 sequence (DNA): TGTGCCAGCAGAACACCTACAGGGGACACTGAAGCTTTCTTT.

CDR3 loop: CASSYPLRRQDNSPLHF. The CDR3 nucleotides read TGTGCCAGCAGTTACCCCCTGAGGAGGCAGGACAATTCACCCCTCCACTTT. The chain uses TRBV6-8 and TRBJ1-6; the D is unclear. The germline V and J ends were trimmed by 2 bases and 7 bases, with 18 bases remaining between them. The CDR3 has 17 amino acids. Germline V gene lookup returns CDR1 MNHGY and CDR2 SAAAGT.

V gene TRBV6-8 combines with J gene TRBJ2-7; 10 nucleotides agree with TRBD2. The CDR3 extends over 13 amino acids. The germline V gene has CDR1 MNHGY and CDR2 SAAAGT. With 8 bases clipped from V and 9 bases from J, the junction kept 10 bases outside the gene matches. The CDR3: CASEVLAGLLQYV. In nucleotides, the CDR3 is TGTGCCAGCGAGGTACTAGCGGGGCTCTTGCAGTACGTC.

V usage is TRBV19 and J usage is TRBJ1-1; tentative D call: TRBD1 (6 bases). V lost 3 bases and J lost 4, with 12 bases in between. Germline V gives CDR1 LNHDA, CDR2 SQIVND (reference sequence). The CDR3 consists of 14 residues. In DNA form, the CDR3 reads TGTGCCAGTAGTATCTTCTTACAGGGCACTGAAGCTTTCTTT. Translating gives CASSIFLQGTEAFF. Based on the CDR3 plus reference TRBV19 and TRBJ1-1, the full variable domain is DGGITQSPKYLFRKEGQNVTLSCEQNLNHDAMYWYRQDPGQGLRLIYYSQIVNDFQKGDIAEGYSVSREKKESFPLTVTSAQKNPTAFYLCASSIFLQGTEAFFGQGTRLTVV.

The V gene is TRBV11-3, the J gene TRBJ2-5, with 7 bases fitting TRBD1. The V gene end was trimmed by 3 bases and the J gene end by 5 bases; junction bases not matched to a gene: 9. CDR3 length equals 15 residues. Germline V gives CDR1 SGHNT, CDR2 YENEEA. The CDR3 DNA reads TGTGCCAGCAGCTTGTCCGCAGGGGGAATGGAGACCCAGTACTTC. Residues: CASSLSAGGMETQYF.